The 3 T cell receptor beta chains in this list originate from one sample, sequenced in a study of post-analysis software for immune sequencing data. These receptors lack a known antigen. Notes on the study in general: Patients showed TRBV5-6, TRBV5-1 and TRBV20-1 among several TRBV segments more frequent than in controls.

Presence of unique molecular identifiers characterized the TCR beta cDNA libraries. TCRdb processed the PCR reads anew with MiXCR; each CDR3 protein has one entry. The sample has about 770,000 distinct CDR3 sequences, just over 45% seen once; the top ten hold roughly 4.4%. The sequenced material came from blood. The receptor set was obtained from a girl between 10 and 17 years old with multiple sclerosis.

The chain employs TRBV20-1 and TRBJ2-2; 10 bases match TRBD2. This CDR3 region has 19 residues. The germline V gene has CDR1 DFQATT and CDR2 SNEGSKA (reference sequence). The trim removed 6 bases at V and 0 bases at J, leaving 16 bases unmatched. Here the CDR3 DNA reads TGCAGTGCATCCCGGTTGGGACTAGCGAGTCGCGCGAACACCGGGGAGCTGTTTTTT. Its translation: CSASRLGLASRANTGELFF.

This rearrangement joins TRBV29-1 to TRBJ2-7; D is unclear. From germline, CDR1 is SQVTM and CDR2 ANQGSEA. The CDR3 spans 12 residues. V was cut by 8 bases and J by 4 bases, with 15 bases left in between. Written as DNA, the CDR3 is TGCAGCACCAAGGACGGCGAATACGAGCAGTACTTC. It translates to CSTKDGEYEQYF.

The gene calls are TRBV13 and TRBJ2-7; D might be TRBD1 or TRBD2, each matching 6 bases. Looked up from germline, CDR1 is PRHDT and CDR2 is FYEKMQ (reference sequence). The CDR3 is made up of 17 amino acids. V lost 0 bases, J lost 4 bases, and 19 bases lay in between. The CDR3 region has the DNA TGTGCCAGCAGCTTAGGAGGAGGGGGATATCGGGATTACGAGCAGTACTTC. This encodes CASSLGGGGYRDYEQYF.